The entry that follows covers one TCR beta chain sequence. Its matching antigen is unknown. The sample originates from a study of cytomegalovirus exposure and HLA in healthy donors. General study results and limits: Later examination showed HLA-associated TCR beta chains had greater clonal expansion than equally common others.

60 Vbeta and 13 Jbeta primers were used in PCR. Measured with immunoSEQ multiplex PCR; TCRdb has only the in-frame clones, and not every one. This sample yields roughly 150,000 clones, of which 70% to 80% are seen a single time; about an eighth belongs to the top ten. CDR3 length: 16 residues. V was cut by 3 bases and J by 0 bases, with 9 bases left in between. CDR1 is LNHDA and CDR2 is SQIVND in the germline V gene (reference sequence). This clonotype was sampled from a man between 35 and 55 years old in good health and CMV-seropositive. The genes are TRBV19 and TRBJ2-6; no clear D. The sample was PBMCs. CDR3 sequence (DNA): TGTGCCAGTAGTATCGCAACATTCTCTGGGGCCAACGTCCTGACTTTC. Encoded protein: CASSIATFSGANVLTF.